These 19 T cell receptor beta chains originate from one sample sequenced in a study of T-cell memory formation after mild COVID-19 (dated by TCRdb to the early 2020s). Library generation was performed with 5' RACE. Sequencing took place on an Illumina NovaSeq 6000. TCRdb redid the processing of the public reads, applying fastp at Q25 and MiXCR, and retained in-frame beta chains. Each CDR3 protein gets just one entry, which takes the most common genes and DNA from the rows behind it. In this sample the table shows some 600,000 distinct CDR3 sequences, roughly 17% of which occur a single time. Roughly 7.8% of the sample is held by the ten biggest clonotypes. The sample taken for sequencing was PBMCs or a T cell subset sorted from them (not recorded which). The receptor set was obtained from an adult woman who had mild COVID-19 (a few samples of this study predate the infection). The sample titles of this study are shuffled in the database, so cell type and time point are left out; the donor was told from shared clones.

This clonotype was seen a handful of times. J is TRBJ2-1 and V is TRBV7-2; D unresolved. Germline CDR1 reads SGHTA; CDR2 reads FQGNSA. The CDR3 length is 13 residues. Deletions cut 5 bases from V and 6 bases from J, with 11 bases between. CDR3 in amino acids: CASSPLMRNEQFF. The CDR3 coding sequence is TGTGCCAGCAGCCCGCTTATGCGCAATGAGCAGTTCTTC.

V gene TRBV4-2 combines with J gene TRBJ2-5, with 7 bases fitting TRBD2. This CDR3 is built from 15 residues. Germline V lookup: CDR1 LGHNA, CDR2 YNFKEQ. The V and J ends lost 4 bases and 5 bases, in that order; junction bases with no gene match: 10. The CDR3 loop is CASSPRAGLGETQYF. The CDR3 region has the DNA TGTGCCAGCAGCCCGCGAGCGGGATTAGGGGAGACCCAGTACTTC.

This clonotype was counted between two and nine times. V is TRBV5-1 and J is TRBJ2-1, with 11 bases that match TRBD2. The germline CDR1 and CDR2 sequences are SGHRS and YFSETQ. The CDR3 runs to 15 residues. V dropped 8 bases and J dropped 7; count of bases not matched to a gene: 11. Here the CDR3 reads CASKRLAGFENEQFF. The DNA for the CDR3 is TGCGCCAGTAAAAGACTAGCGGGGTTTGAGAATGAGCAGTTCTTC.

This clonotype was seen a few times. The gene calls are TRBV5-1 and TRBJ2-7, with 8 bases that match TRBD1. This CDR3 is built from 18 residues. Germline-derived CDR1 and CDR2 are SGHRS and YFSETQ. Trimming took 0 bases from V and 0 from J; bases not matched to a gene: 11. The CDR3 spells CASSLAPRGLGASYEQYF. CDR3 in DNA: TGCGCCAGCAGCTTGGCCCCCAGGGGGCTCGGAGCCTCCTACGAGCAGTACTTC.

The chain uses TRBV20-1 and TRBJ1-3, with D unclear. Trimming took off 0 bases at V and 0 bases at J, with 6 bases between the two ends. In germline, CDR1 is DFQATT, CDR2 SNEGSKA (reference sequence). The CDR3 runs to 14 residues. CDR3: CSARDGRSGNTIYF. Here the CDR3 DNA reads TGCAGTGCTAGAGACGGTCGCTCTGGAAACACCATATATTTT.

The rearrangement links TRBV6-5 to TRBJ2-3, with 7 bases lining up with TRBD2. The germline CDR1 and CDR2 sequences are MNHEY and SVGAGI. With 2 bases clipped from V and 5 bases from J, the junction kept 4 bases outside the gene matches. There are 14 residues in the CDR3. The CDR3 loop reads CASSYGVAGDTQYF. The DNA for the CDR3 is TGTGCCAGCAGTTACGGGGTAGCGGGAGATACGCAGTATTTT.

The chain recombines TRBV20-1 with TRBJ2-3; 8 bases match TRBD2. The V and J ends lost 6 bases and 3 bases, in that order; junction bases with no gene match: 17. Germline V CDR1 and CDR2: DFQATT, SNEGSKA (reference sequence). The CDR3 consists of 17 residues. CDR3 DNA sequence: TGCAGTGCGATCGAGCGGGGGCCAACTGAAGTAACAGATACGCAGTATTTT. This encodes CSAIERGPTEVTDTQYF.

This clonotype appeared a few times. The rearrangement joins TRBV6-1 to TRBJ2-2, with TRBD2 identical over 11 bases. The germline gives CDR1 MNHNS, CDR2 SASEGT. The CDR3 is 15 amino acids. With 6 bases clipped from V and 6 bases from J, the junction kept 6 bases outside the gene matches. CDR3 protein: CASRISGGAAGELFF. The CDR3 DNA reads as TGTGCCAGCAGGATTAGCGGGGGGGCCGCCGGGGAGCTGTTTTTT.

This clonotype was counted between two and nine times. V gene TRBV29-1 combines with J gene TRBJ2-2; D ambiguous. The germline V gene has CDR1 SQVTM and CDR2 ANQGSEA. There are 13 residues in the CDR3. The ends were cut back, 5 bases at V and 1 base at J, with 8 bases in the middle. As DNA, the CDR3 is TGCAGCGTTTTGCTCTTGAACACCGGGGAGCTGTTTTTT. Its translation is CSVLLLNTGELFF.

CDR3: CASSGGDWVNTGELFF. CDR3 coding DNA: TGTGCCAGCAGCGGGGGCGATTGGGTGAACACCGGGGAGCTGTTTTTT. The gene calls are TRBV9 and TRBJ2-2; TRBD1 might be the D (5 bases). V was trimmed by 3 bases and J by 1 base, leaving 13 bases between them. The germline CDR1 and CDR2 sequences are SGDLS and YYNGEE. CDR3 length: 16 residues.

With regard to this clonotype: This may come from a read error, since a much larger clone is one base off. The chain joins TRBV12-3 or TRBV12-4 to TRBJ2-7; possible D gene TRBD2, 6 bases. V shed 5 bases and J shed 3 bases, with 14 bases lying between them. The CDR3 sequence is 14 residues long. The CDR3 DNA reads as TGTGCCAGCAGTGAGACATGCGGGGTCTACGAGCAGTACTTC. Amino acids: CASSETCGVYEQYF.

The chain has TRBV6-5 and TRBJ1-2, with D possibly being TRBD1 (5 bases). Germline loops: CDR1 MNHEY, CDR2 SVGAGI. This CDR3 is built from 14 residues. V shed 2 bases and J shed 4 bases, with 11 bases lying between them. In DNA form, the CDR3 reads TGTGCCAGCAGTTACACCGGGACGGTCTATGGCTACACCTTC. Translating it yields CASSYTGTVYGYTF.

Only a few counts were recorded for this clonotype. The J gene is TRBJ2-1, the V gene TRBV18; the D is unclear. V shed 5 bases and J shed 15 bases, with 14 bases lying between them. Germline loops: CDR1 KGHSH, CDR2 LQKENI. CDR3 length equals 11 residues. The CDR3 is CASSSYSRWFF. In nucleotides, the CDR3 is TGTGCCAGCTCATCGTATTCCAGGTGGTTCTTC.

This clonotype was seen more than once but under ten times. The chain couples TRBV12-3 or TRBV12-4 to TRBJ2-3; D perhaps matches TRBD1 (6 bases). The V end was cut by 4 bases, the J end by 1 base, with 18 bases between. This CDR3 contains 17 residues. Here the CDR3 DNA reads TGTGCCAGCAGTTCCTCCGGCTCCAGGGGTGGCACAGATACGCAGTATTTT. It specifies CASSSSGSRGGTDTQYF.

This chain joins TRBV30 and TRBJ1-6; D possibly corresponds to TRBD1 (6 bases). V was shortened by 3 bases and J by 0 bases, with 12 bases between the two germline ends. Germline CDR1 reads GTSNPN; CDR2 reads SVGIG (reference sequence). The length of the CDR3 is 16 residues. CDR3 region: CAWRELQGSYNSPLHF. The CDR3 DNA reads as TGTGCCTGGAGGGAATTACAGGGCTCCTATAATTCACCCCTCCACTTT.

Only a few counts were recorded for this clonotype. The rearrangement links TRBV5-1 to TRBJ2-1; tentative D call: TRBD2 (6 bases). The CDR3 covers 17 residues. V lost 0 bases and J lost 7, with 20 bases in between. Germline CDR1 SGHRS, CDR2 YFSETQ. CDR3 protein: CASSLDNLGLKGNEQFF. CDR3 sequence (DNA): TGCGCCAGCAGCTTGGACAACCTCGGACTAAAGGGGAATGAGCAGTTCTTC.

This clonotype was detected many times. This chain links TRBV7-9 with TRBJ1-5; D unclear. Trimming took off 5 bases at V and 3 bases at J, with 23 bases between the two ends. This CDR3 region has 18 residues. Germline V gives CDR1 SEHNR, CDR2 FQNEAQ (reference sequence). The CDR3 region is CASSPDGGLAVANQPQHF. CDR3 coding DNA: TGTGCCAGCAGCCCGGATGGAGGTCTAGCGGTTGCCAATCAGCCCCAGCATTTT.

This clonotype showed up just a few times. The rearrangement uses TRBV4-2 and TRBJ2-1; weak D call: TRBD2 (5 bases). V was trimmed by 0 bases and J by 3 bases, leaving 15 bases between them. Germline V gene data show CDR1 as LGHNA and CDR2 as YNFKEQ. The CDR3 spans 17 residues. The CDR3 is CASSQETPFAGYNEQFF. The CDR3 region has the DNA TGTGCCAGCAGCCAAGAAACCCCTTTTGCGGGCTACAATGAGCAGTTCTTC.

The rearrangement joins TRBV12-3 or TRBV12-4 to TRBJ1-4, with 7 bases aligning to TRBD1. V shed 3 bases and J 8 bases; nucleotides not matched to a gene: 15. The CDR3 runs 17 residues. CDR3: CASSFHRRGWWQEKLFF. As DNA, the CDR3 is TGTGCCAGCAGTTTCCACCGCAGGGGGTGGTGGCAAGAAAAACTGTTTTTT.